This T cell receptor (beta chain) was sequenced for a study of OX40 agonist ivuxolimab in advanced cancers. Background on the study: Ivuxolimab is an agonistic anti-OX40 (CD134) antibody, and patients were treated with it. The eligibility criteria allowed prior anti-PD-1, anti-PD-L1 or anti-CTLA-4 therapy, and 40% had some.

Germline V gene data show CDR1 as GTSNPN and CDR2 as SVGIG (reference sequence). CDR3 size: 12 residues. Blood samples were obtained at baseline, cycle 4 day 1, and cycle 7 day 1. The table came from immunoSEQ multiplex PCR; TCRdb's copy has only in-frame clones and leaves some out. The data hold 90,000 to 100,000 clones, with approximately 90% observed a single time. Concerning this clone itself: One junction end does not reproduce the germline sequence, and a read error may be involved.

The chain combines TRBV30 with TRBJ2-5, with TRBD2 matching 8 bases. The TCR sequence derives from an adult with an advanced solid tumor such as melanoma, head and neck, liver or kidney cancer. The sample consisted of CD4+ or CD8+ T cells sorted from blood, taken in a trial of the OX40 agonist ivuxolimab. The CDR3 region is CSLAGGGETQYF. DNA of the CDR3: TGCAGCCTGGCGGGGGGAGGGGAGACCCAGTACTTC.